This TCR beta chain was identified during a study of blood T cell repertoires in COVID-19. Study as a whole: Spain, Italy and the United States supplied samples that represented acute and convalescent COVID-19. The analysed material was cDNA or gDNA that came from T cells, B-cell-depleted T cells, or PBMCs.

Original methodology: Quantification of nucleated cells was approximated via reference gene primer amplification. Clones were read by immunoSEQ multiplex PCR, and TCRdb kept only the in-frame ones, dropping some. The DNA was the basis for D and trimming; V, J and clone size are from that table. The table has fewer than 250,000 clones, about nine tenths seen once. This CDR3 comprises 19 residues. Germline V gives CDR1 SGHAT, CDR2 FQNNGV. V lost 1 base, J lost 5 bases, and 13 bases stayed unmatched. The TCR sequence derives from a man in his sixties or seventies with acute or convalescent COVID-19. Sequenced sample: peripheral blood. V usage is TRBV11-2 and J usage is TRBJ2-2; 10 nucleotides match TRBD2. The CDR3 DNA follows: TGTGCCAGCAGCTTAGCCCTAAGGGCTAGCGGGAGTTGGACCGGGGAGCTGTTTTTT. Translation: CASSLALRASGSWTGELFF.